Listed below are T cell receptor beta chains from one sample, sequenced in a study of blood T cell repertoires in COVID-19. Using immunoSEQ multiplex PCR, the repertoire was profiled, and TCRdb retains in-frame clones only, with some absent. The table has around 320,000 clones, 90% seen once. Sequenced sample: PBMCs or T cells enriched from blood (not recorded which). The source is a woman in her thirties who had been exposed to COVID-19. CDR3s leave out the opening cysteine and the closing phenylalanine or tryptophan. Each record gives: D gene, V gene, J gene, CDR3 protein. D genes are given only for firm matches.

D gene: NA
V gene: TRBV5-8
J gene: TRBJ1-1
CDR3 protein: ASSLNGGGTEAF

D gene: TRBD1
V gene: TRBV2
J gene: TRBJ1-6
CDR3 protein: ASSQRRTGKIYNSPLH

D gene: TRBD2
V gene: TRBV19
J gene: TRBJ2-5
CDR3 protein: ASSSPAGGEETQY

D gene: NA
V gene: TRBV12-1
J gene: TRBJ1-2
CDR3 protein: ASSFAAVFCLDYT

D gene: NA
V gene: TRBV6-2/TRBV6-3
J gene: TRBJ1-1
CDR3 protein: ASSLRRRVGEAF

D gene: NA
V gene: TRBV5-1
J gene: TRBJ2-5
CDR3 protein: ASSLDQAETQY

D gene: NA
V gene: TRBV5-4
J gene: TRBJ1-2
CDR3 protein: ASSFSGALNYGYT

D gene: NA
V gene: TRBV7-2
J gene: TRBJ2-5
CDR3 protein: ASSLYSRQETQY

D gene: TRBD2
V gene: TRBV3-1/TRBV3-2
J gene: TRBJ2-7
CDR3 protein: ASSHPGLAGGQSSYEQY

D gene: NA
V gene: TRBV5-1
J gene: TRBJ2-3
CDR3 protein: ASSLEQGGPDTQY

D gene: NA
V gene: TRBV7-2
J gene: TRBJ1-1
CDR3 protein: ASSLGGGNTEAF

D gene: NA
V gene: TRBV14
J gene: TRBJ2-5
CDR3 protein: ASSSLFSDNKETQY

D gene: TRBD1
V gene: TRBV2
J gene: TRBJ2-5
CDR3 protein: ASTRGQEETQY

D gene: TRBD2
V gene: TRBV5-1
J gene: TRBJ2-3
CDR3 protein: ASSLAASGGNTQY

D gene: TRBD1
V gene: TRBV4-2
J gene: TRBJ1-5
CDR3 protein: ASSQGTGGLNQPQH

D gene: NA
V gene: TRBV5-1
J gene: TRBJ2-7
CDR3 protein: ASSLVGLSYEQY

D gene: NA
V gene: TRBV21-1
J gene: TRBJ2-5
CDR3 protein: ASSKQYQETQY

D gene: NA
V gene: TRBV7-2
J gene: TRBJ1-5
CDR3 protein: ASSLASGVVNQPQH

D gene: TRBD1
V gene: TRBV15
J gene: TRBJ1-1
CDR3 protein: ATTRPGQSYTEAF

D gene: NA
V gene: TRBV7-6
J gene: TRBJ2-3
CDR3 protein: ASSFETRTDTQY

D gene: NA
V gene: TRBV6-1
J gene: TRBJ1-2
CDR3 protein: ASSEAVLRGGYT

D gene: TRBD1
V gene: TRBV5-1
J gene: TRBJ1-4
CDR3 protein: ASSLEGQSNEKLF

D gene: TRBD1
V gene: TRBV5-1
J gene: TRBJ1-6
CDR3 protein: ASSLATGQGNSPLH

D gene: NA
V gene: TRBV2
J gene: TRBJ1-1
CDR3 protein: ATGKHMNTEAF

D gene: TRBD1
V gene: TRBV19
J gene: TRBJ1-2
CDR3 protein: ASSRDREETYYGYT

D gene: TRBD1
V gene: TRBV19
J gene: TRBJ1-1
CDR3 protein: ASSSDRGAEAF

D gene: NA
V gene: TRBV7-8
J gene: TRBJ1-1
CDR3 protein: ASSLGPLDTEAF

D gene: NA
V gene: TRBV10-3
J gene: TRBJ2-5
CDR3 protein: AISEPYREETQY

D gene: TRBD1
V gene: TRBV5-1
J gene: TRBJ1-2
CDR3 protein: ASSRGGDDGYT

D gene: NA
V gene: TRBV11-2
J gene: TRBJ1-1
CDR3 protein: ASSRRGSRMNTEAF

D gene: TRBD2
V gene: TRBV6-5
J gene: TRBJ2-1
CDR3 protein: ASSPGTSIDEQF

D gene: NA
V gene: TRBV4-1
J gene: TRBJ1-2
CDR3 protein: ASSQVGAGYGYT

D gene: NA
V gene: TRBV3-1/TRBV3-2
J gene: TRBJ1-1
CDR3 protein: ASSQPWGKGGTEAF

D gene: TRBD2
V gene: TRBV9
J gene: TRBJ2-7
CDR3 protein: ASSVGTSGPSYEQY

D gene: TRBD2
V gene: TRBV28
J gene: TRBJ2-3
CDR3 protein: ASSLSRGGEDTQY

D gene: NA
V gene: TRBV30
J gene: TRBJ1-2
CDR3 protein: AWSPWGRVGYT

D gene: TRBD2
V gene: TRBV4-1
J gene: TRBJ2-1
CDR3 protein: ASSQDIIRGGLDEQF

D gene: TRBD2
V gene: TRBV7-9
J gene: TRBJ2-1
CDR3 protein: ASSFGTSGVGEQF

D gene: TRBD2
V gene: TRBV12-5
J gene: TRBJ2-1
CDR3 protein: ASGSSFGGTSLRSYNEQF

D gene: TRBD1
V gene: TRBV2
J gene: TRBJ2-2
CDR3 protein: ASTWDRPTGELF

D gene: NA
V gene: TRBV7-9
J gene: TRBJ2-5
CDR3 protein: ASSSYFRELEETQY

D gene: NA
V gene: TRBV5-1
J gene: TRBJ1-4
CDR3 protein: ASSLVAGRKNEKLF

D gene: NA
V gene: TRBV5-6
J gene: TRBJ2-2
CDR3 protein: ASSPRQGHTGELF

D gene: NA
V gene: TRBV7-9
J gene: TRBJ2-3
CDR3 protein: ASVRGVGTSTDTQY

D gene: NA
V gene: TRBV11-1
J gene: TRBJ2-1
CDR3 protein: ASSLGVLAYNEQF

D gene: NA
V gene: TRBV18
J gene: TRBJ1-1
CDR3 protein: ASSSTGPTEAF

D gene: TRBD1
V gene: TRBV5-1
J gene: TRBJ2-5
CDR3 protein: ASSGGQPQETQY

D gene: TRBD2
V gene: TRBV2
J gene: TRBJ2-5
CDR3 protein: AVLAGDSETQY

D gene: NA
V gene: TRBV15
J gene: TRBJ2-5
CDR3 protein: ATSRDRVARETQY

D gene: NA
V gene: TRBV5-1
J gene: TRBJ1-2
CDR3 protein: ASSPVRTDYGYT

D gene: NA
V gene: TRBV12-3/TRBV12-4
J gene: TRBJ1-2
CDR3 protein: ASTRTASNGYT

D gene: TRBD1
V gene: TRBV25-1
J gene: TRBJ1-4
CDR3 protein: ASSRTGGNEKLF

D gene: NA
V gene: TRBV7-9
J gene: TRBJ1-2
CDR3 protein: ASSLGAGVDRYT

D gene: TRBD1
V gene: TRBV5-6
J gene: TRBJ1-1
CDR3 protein: ASSLWDRQNTEAF

D gene: TRBD1
V gene: TRBV10-3
J gene: TRBJ1-2
CDR3 protein: AISPTGGDGYT